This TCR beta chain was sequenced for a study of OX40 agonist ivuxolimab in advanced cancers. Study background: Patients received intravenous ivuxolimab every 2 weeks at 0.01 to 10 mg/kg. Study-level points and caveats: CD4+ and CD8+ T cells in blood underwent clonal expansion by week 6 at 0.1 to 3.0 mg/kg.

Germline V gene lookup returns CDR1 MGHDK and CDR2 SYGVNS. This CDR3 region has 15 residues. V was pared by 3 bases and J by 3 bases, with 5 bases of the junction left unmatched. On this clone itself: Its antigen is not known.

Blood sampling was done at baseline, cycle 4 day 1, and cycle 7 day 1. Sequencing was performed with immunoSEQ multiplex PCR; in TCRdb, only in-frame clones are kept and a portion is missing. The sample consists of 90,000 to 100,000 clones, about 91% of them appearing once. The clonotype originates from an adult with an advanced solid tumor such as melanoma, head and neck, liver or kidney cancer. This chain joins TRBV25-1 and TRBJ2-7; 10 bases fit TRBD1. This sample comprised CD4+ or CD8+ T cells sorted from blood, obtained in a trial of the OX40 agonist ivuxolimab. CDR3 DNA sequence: TGTGCCAGCAGTGAGAGTGGGACAGGGGTCTACGAGCAGTACTTC. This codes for CASSESGTGVYEQYF.